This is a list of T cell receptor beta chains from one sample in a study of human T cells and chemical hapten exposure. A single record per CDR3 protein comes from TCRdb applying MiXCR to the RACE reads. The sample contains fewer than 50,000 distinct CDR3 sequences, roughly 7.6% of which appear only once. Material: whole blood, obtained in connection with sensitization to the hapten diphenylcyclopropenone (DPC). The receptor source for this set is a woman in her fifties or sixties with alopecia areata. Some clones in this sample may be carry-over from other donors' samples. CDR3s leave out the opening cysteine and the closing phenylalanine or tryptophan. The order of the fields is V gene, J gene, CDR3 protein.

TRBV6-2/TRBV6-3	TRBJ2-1	ASSSNGVGEQF
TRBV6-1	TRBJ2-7	ASQFSERTISYEQY
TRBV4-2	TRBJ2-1	ASSQEGGHYNEQF
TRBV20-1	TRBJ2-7	SASSGTGGYEQY
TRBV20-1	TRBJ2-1	SASAGRAGNEQF
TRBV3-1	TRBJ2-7	ASSQGWSNLYEQY
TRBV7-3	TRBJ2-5	ASSLDRKETQY
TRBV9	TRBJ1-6	ASSVDGSNSPLH
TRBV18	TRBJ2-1	ASSPPPGAAFNEQF
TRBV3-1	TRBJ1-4	ASSQGTGTGDEKLF
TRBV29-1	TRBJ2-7	SARGPGSAEQY
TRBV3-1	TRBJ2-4	ASSQAATRNIQY
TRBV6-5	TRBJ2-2	ASSLRVGELF
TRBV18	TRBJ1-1	ASSPLGQPNTEAF
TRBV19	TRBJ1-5	ASSLQFSSNQPQH
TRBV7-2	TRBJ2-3	ASSGLAGGSTQY
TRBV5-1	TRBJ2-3	ASSLAWNTDTQY
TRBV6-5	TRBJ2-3	ASSALAGGPDTQY
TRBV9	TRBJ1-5	ASGDMQPQH
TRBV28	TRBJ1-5	ASSLKPQH
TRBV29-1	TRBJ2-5	SGTGSGETQY
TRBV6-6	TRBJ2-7	ASSTTGTYEQY
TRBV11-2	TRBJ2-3	ASSLGGSSDTQY
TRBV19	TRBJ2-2	ASSLGLAGSYRELF
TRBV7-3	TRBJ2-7	ASSIAGSGPYEQY
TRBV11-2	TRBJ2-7	ASSLGLAAPYEQY
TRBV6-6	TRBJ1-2	ASSYSDREGLPA
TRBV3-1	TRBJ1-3	ASSQEGAGNTIY
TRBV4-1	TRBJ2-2	ASSHHGGDTGELF
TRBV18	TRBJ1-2	ASSPSRSKDYGYT